The entry below gives a single T cell receptor beta chain sequence along with its context. The antigen is not known. This CDR3 region has 15 residues. V was pared by 5 bases and J by 9 bases, with 13 bases of the junction left unmatched. The germline V gene encodes CDR1 SEHNR and CDR2 FQNEAQ (reference sequence). TCRdb keeps only in-frame clones here, not all; method: immunoSEQ multiplex PCR. The sample lists about 120,000 clones, around 86% occurring once. This sample is drawn from a study of T cell responses to AZD1222 COVID-19 vaccine. General study points: Once two AZD1222 doses were given, Spike-specific TCR breadth and depth went up. The reported proportion of spike-specific TCRs targeting unmutated variant regions was nearly half. Just six AZD1222 recipients were seropositive at baseline. Repertoires were obtained solely post-peak T cell response.

The receptor comes from an adult in good health. This material consisted of peripheral blood, taken on day 0 of AZD1222 vaccination. This rearrangement joins TRBV7-9 to TRBJ2-1, with TRBD2 matching 7 bases. The CDR3 DNA is TGTGCCAGCAGCCACGCGAGCGGGGCGAAAAGTGAGCAGTTCTTC. Translating it yields CASSHASGAKSEQFF.